Shown below are 26 T cell receptor beta chains from a single sample sequenced in a study of T-cell reconstitution after alpha-beta-depleted transplantation in children. Construction of the TCRbeta library involved unique molecular identifiers. TCRdb independently ran MiXCR on the PCR reads; one entry per CDR3 protein. The sample shows some 70,000 distinct CDR3 sequences, about 7.3% of them seen only once. The source was PBMCs from the stem cell graft donor, collected from the stem cell graft. Receptors were obtained from a human donor who donated a stem cell graft to a child with acute lymphoblastic leukemia.

In its sample, this clonotype was seen a few times. V is TRBV7-9 and J is TRBJ2-3; perhaps TRBD1 as D (6 bases). V was trimmed by 6 bases and J by 5 bases, leaving 18 bases between them. The CDR3 totals 15 residues. Per the germline V gene, CDR1 is SEHNR and CDR2 is FQNEAQ (reference sequence). The CDR3 reads CASSPTGFGGDTQYF. In DNA, the CDR3 is TGTGCCAGCAGTCCTACAGGGTTTGGTGGAGATACGCAGTATTTT. The whole variable domain, remainder taken from reference TRBV7-9 and TRBJ2-3, is DTGVSQNPRHKITKRGQNVTFRCDPISEHNRLYWYRQTLGQGPEFLTYFQNEAQLEKSRLLSDRFSAERPKGSFSTLEIQRTEQGDSAMYLCASSPTGFGGDTQYFGPGTRLTVL.

Ten or more counts support this clonotype. The chain couples TRBV5-1 to TRBJ1-2, with D possibly TRBD1 on 6 matching bases. This CDR3 has 15 amino acids. Trimming took 0 bases from V and 2 from J, leaving 11 bases between them. Germline V gives CDR1 SGHRS, CDR2 YFSETQ. The CDR3 sequence: CASSLEGHINYGYTF. CDR3 coding DNA: TGCGCCAGCAGCTTGGAGGGACATATAAACTATGGCTACACCTTC.

There are many counts of this clonotype. The chain has TRBV28 and TRBJ1-3; D perhaps matches TRBD1 (6 bases). The CDR3 runs 14 residues. Germline lookup yields CDR1 MDHEN and CDR2 SYDVKM. Trimming shortened V by 5 bases and J by 1 base, and 9 bases separated the two germline ends. The CDR3 DNA is TGTGCCAGCAGTAAAACAGGGTCTGGAAACACCATATATTTT. Protein product: CASSKTGSGNTIYF.

Ten or more counts support this clonotype. An end of the junction does not agree with germline; a read error may underlie this. The CDR3 coding sequence is TGCGCTAGCAGGGAAGGGCAGGGGAAAAGGACTGAAGCTTTCTTT. It specifies CASREGQGKRTEAFF. This rearrangement joins TRBV5-1 to TRBJ1-1, with a possible D match to TRBD1 (6 bases). The CDR3 extends over 15 amino acids. Germline CDR1 SGHRS, CDR2 YFSETQ.

Many counts were recorded for this clonotype. The chain recombines TRBV15 with TRBJ2-5; no clear D. Trimming removed 0 bases from V and 5 bases from J, with 10 bases in between. Per the germline V gene, CDR1 is LNHNV and CDR2 is YYDKDF (reference sequence). The CDR3 totals 14 residues. In DNA, the CDR3 is TGTGCCACCAGCAGAGATAAGTTCGCGGAGACCCAGTACTTC. Amino acid sequence: CATSRDKFAETQYF. The full variable domain, rest sourced from reference TRBV15 and TRBJ2-5, is DAMVIQNPRYQVTQFGKPVTLSCSQTLNHNVMYWYQQKSSQAPKLLFHYYDKDFNNEADTPDNFQSRRPNTSFCFLDIRSPGLGDTAMYLCATSRDKFAETQYFGPGTRLLVL.

This clonotype has ten or more counts. The chain employs TRBV5-1 and TRBJ2-3, with D possibly being TRBD1 (6 bases). This CDR3 comprises 16 residues. V was pared by 2 bases and J by 6 bases, with 19 bases between. Germline lookup yields CDR1 SGHRS and CDR2 YFSETQ. The CDR3 DNA reads TGCGCCAGCAGCTTATCAGGGGATATGGTCGGGGATACGCAGTATTTT. Amino acids: CASSLSGDMVGDTQYF.

This clonotype has a count of ten or more. A read error may produce the germline difference seen at one junction end. The chain recombines TRBV12-3 or TRBV12-4 with TRBJ2-5; the match to TRBD2 covers 8 bases. The CDR3 sequence is 15 residues long. The chain's CDR3 is CSSSLGRGVQETQYF. CDR3 nucleotides: TGTTCCAGCAGTTTGGGGCGGGGGGTACAAGAGACCCAGTACTTC.

This clonotype appeared a few times. The rearrangement joins TRBV6-1 to TRBJ2-1; D call uncertain. Germline V CDR1 and CDR2: MNHNS, SASEGT. V was clipped by 0 bases and J by 4 bases, with 10 bases between them. The CDR3 consists of 15 residues. The CDR3: CASSEAVQGYNEQFF. CDR3 in DNA: TGTGCCAGCAGTGAAGCGGTGCAAGGGTACAATGAGCAGTTCTTC.

The chain has TRBV20-1 and TRBJ2-3; 8 bases are shared with TRBD2. Germline V gene data show CDR1 as DFQATT and CDR2 as SNEGSKA (reference sequence). Trimming at V came to 6 bases and at J to 3 bases, leaving 5 bases not matched to a gene. The CDR3 is 13 amino acids. This CDR3 reads CSAPRLATDTQYF. The CDR3 DNA is TGCAGTGCGCCTAGACTAGCGACAGATACGCAGTATTTT.

This clonotype showed up many times. The V gene is TRBV7-2, the J gene TRBJ1-4, with TRBD1 matching 7 bases. Germline assignment: CDR1 SGHTA and CDR2 FQGNSA. V lost 6 bases and J lost 8; bases outside the gene matches: 9. The CDR3 contains 14 residues. CDR3: CASSRGQNNEKLFF. CDR3 DNA: TGTGCCAGCAGTCGGGGACAGAATAACGAAAAACTGTTTTTT. Full variable domain (remainder filled in from reference TRBV7-2 and TRBJ1-4): GAGVSQSPSNKVTEKGKDVELRCDPISGHTALYWYRQSLGQGLEFLIYFQGNSAPDKSGLPSDRFSAERTGGSVSTLTIQRTQQEDSAVYLCASSRGQNNEKLFFGSGTQLSVL.

This clonotype was seen at least ten times. The chain is built from TRBV6-2 or TRBV6-3 and TRBJ2-1, with 9 bases that match TRBD1. The V and J ends lost 7 bases and 1 base, in that order; junction bases with no gene match: 14. This CDR3 is 18 amino acids long. Per the germline V gene, CDR1 is MNHEY and CDR2 is SVGEGT. CDR3 DNA: TGTGCCAGCACCGAACCCGCTCCCGGGACAGGGTCCTACAATGAGCAGTTCTTC. Protein sequence: CASTEPAPGTGSYNEQFF.

There are a few counts of this clonotype. The CDR3 region has the DNA TGTGCCAGCAAGGAACTTTTTAGCACAGATACGCAGTATTTT. It translates to CASKELFSTDTQYF. This chain links TRBV6-1 with TRBJ2-3; D gene ambiguous. Germline V CDR1 and CDR2: MNHNS, SASEGT. The V end was cut by 7 bases, the J end by 0 bases, with 11 bases between. The CDR3 consists of 14 residues.

The chain carries TRBV6-2 or TRBV6-3 and TRBJ1-2; the D gene is possibly TRBD1 (6 bases). Germline V gene data show CDR1 as MNHEY and CDR2 as SVGEGT. This CDR3 has 13 amino acids. The V and J ends lost 5 bases and 7 bases respectively, with 14 bases between them. The chain's CDR3 is CASSRKETGGYTF. CDR3 DNA: TGTGCCAGCAGTAGAAAGGAGACAGGTGGCTACACCTTC.

This clonotype was recorded many times. The V call is TRBV28, the J call TRBJ2-1, with 10 bases matching TRBD1. Germline V gene lookup returns CDR1 MDHEN and CDR2 SYDVKM. The CDR3 contains 14 residues. V gave up 3 bases and J gave up 7 bases; unmatched junction bases: 3. The CDR3 DNA follows: TGTGCCAGCAGTTTTGACAGGGGGCTAAATGAGCAGTTCTTC. Its protein is CASSFDRGLNEQFF.

This clonotype was found a few times. J is TRBJ2-1 and V is TRBV2; D is perhaps TRBD2 (6 bases). The CDR3 consists of 16 residues. Trimming cost V 2 bases and J 1 base, with 12 bases left between them. Germline V gene lookup returns CDR1 SNHLY and CDR2 FYNNEI. The chain's CDR3 is CASSEQGLTSYNEQFF. The CDR3 bases are TGTGCCAGCAGTGAACAAGGACTAACGTCCTACAATGAGCAGTTCTTC.

The J gene is TRBJ2-7, the V gene TRBV19; D tentatively fits TRBD1 or TRBD2 (7 bases each). The CDR3 is 17 residues long. V was shortened by 4 bases and J by 3 bases, with 22 bases between the two germline ends. Germline CDR1 is LNHDA and CDR2 is SQIVND (reference sequence). The DNA for the CDR3 is TGTGCCAGTAGTAGGACGGCAGGACTAGGGGGCAACTACGAGCAGTACTTC. Its translation is CASSRTAGLGGNYEQYF.

This clonotype was seen at least ten times. The chain joins TRBV27 to TRBJ2-1; 13 positions agree with TRBD2. The CDR3 covers 16 residues. The trim removed 5 bases at V and 6 bases at J, leaving 7 bases unmatched. Per the germline V gene, CDR1 is MNHEY and CDR2 is SMNVEV (reference sequence). In nucleotides, the CDR3 is TGTGCCAGCAGTCCACTACTAGCGGGGGGGCTCAATGAGCAGTTCTTC. Amino acid sequence: CASSPLLAGGLNEQFF.

This clonotype was seen ten or more times. The chain employs TRBV5-4 and TRBJ2-1; 8 bases align to TRBD2. The CDR3 is made up of 14 amino acids. CDR1 and CDR2 from the germline V gene are SGHNT and YYREEE (reference sequence). Losses at the gene ends were 4 bases for V and 9 bases for J; bases not matched to a gene: 9. Here the CDR3 reads CASSPGTSSSEQFF. CDR3 DNA sequence: TGTGCCAGCAGCCCTGGGACTAGTAGTTCTGAGCAGTTCTTC. The full variable domain, with the rest looked up from reference TRBV5-4 and TRBJ2-1, is ETGVTQSPTHLIKTRGQQVTLRCSSQSGHNTVSWYQQALGQGPQFIFQYYREEENGRGNFPPRFSGLQFPNYSSELNVNALELDDSALYLCASSPGTSSSEQFFGPGTRLTVL.

This clonotype was picked up many times. J is TRBJ2-5 and V is TRBV11-2; no firm D call. Germline assignment: CDR1 SGHAT and CDR2 FQNNGV. The V and J ends lost 5 bases and 5 bases respectively, with 12 bases between them. The CDR3 length is 13 residues. The CDR3 bases are TGTGCCAGCAGCCCGGGTTCTAGGGAGACCCAGTACTTC. Protein: CASSPGSRETQYF. The variable domain in full, with the rest retrieved from reference TRBV11-2 and TRBJ2-5, is EAGVAQSPRYKIIEKRQSVAFWCNPISGHATLYWYQQILGQGPKLLIQFQNNGVVDDSQLPKDRFSAERLKGVDSTLKIQPAKLEDSAVYLCASSPGSRETQYFGPGTRLLVL.

This clonotype was counted at least ten times. The chain carries TRBV6-2 or TRBV6-3 and TRBJ2-2; TRBD1 or TRBD2 may be the D gene (6 bases each). Per germline, CDR1 MNHEY and CDR2 SVGEGT. CDR3 length: 15 amino acids. V gave up 6 bases and J gave up 7 bases, with 18 bases separating them. In DNA, the CDR3 is TGTGCCAGCAGCCCCCTACGAGGGGGGAGCGGGGAGCTGTTTTTT. Protein product: CASSPLRGGSGELFF.

This clonotype turned up a few times. V is TRBV7-2 and J is TRBJ1-1; 7 nucleotides agree with TRBD1. From germline, CDR1 is SGHTA and CDR2 FQGNSA. This CDR3 comprises 16 residues. Germline trimming cut 1 base from V and 6 bases from J; bases unmatched to any gene: 11. The CDR3 DNA sequence: TGTGCCAGCAGCTTAGTGCGGGTGTCAGGGGGTCCTGAAGCTTTCTTT. Residues: CASSLVRVSGGPEAFF.

This clonotype appeared many times. The V call is TRBV20-1, the J call TRBJ1-5, with D possibly TRBD1 on 6 matching bases. There are 16 residues in the CDR3. The germline CDR1 and CDR2 sequences are DFQATT and SNEGSKA (reference sequence). V dropped 0 bases and J dropped 0 bases, with 12 bases sitting between them. CDR3 nucleotide sequence: TGCAGTGCTAGAGATCCACAGGGCTCTAGCAATCAGCCCCAGCATTTT. It encodes CSARDPQGSSNQPQHF.

Many counts were recorded for this clonotype. V is TRBV5-1 and J is TRBJ1-1; no clear D gene. V gave up 3 bases and J gave up 1 base, with 7 bases separating them. CDR3 length equals 13 residues. CDR1 and CDR2 from the germline V gene are SGHRS and YFSETQ. CDR3 DNA sequence: TGCGCCAGCAGCTCCCTTCCGAACACTGAAGCTTTCTTT. Protein: CASSSLPNTEAFF.

The CDR3 is CASSFLTSGGAKTQYF. The CDR3 nucleotides read TGTGCCAGCAGCTTCCTGACTAGCGGGGGGGCAAAGACCCAGTACTTC. The chain couples TRBV7-4 to TRBJ2-5, with 14 bases fitting TRBD2. This CDR3 has 16 amino acids. Trimming took 3 bases from V and 6 from J; bases not matched to a gene: 6. Germline V gene sequence: CDR1 SGHVT, CDR2 SQSDAQ.

Ten or more counts support this clonotype. The chain joins TRBV13 to TRBJ2-2; a possible D gene is TRBD1 (5 bases). The CDR3 runs 15 residues. Germline V gene lookup returns CDR1 PRHDT and CDR2 FYEKMQ (reference sequence). Trimming took off 5 bases at V and 4 bases at J, with 14 bases between the two ends. CDR3 amino acids: CASSRWAGFTGELFF. CDR3 DNA sequence: TGTGCCAGCAGCCGCTGGGCAGGGTTCACCGGGGAGCTGTTTTTT.

This clonotype showed up many times. This sequence joins TRBV6-5 and TRBJ1-2; 8 nucleotides line up with TRBD1. Germline V gives CDR1 MNHEY, CDR2 SVGAGI. The CDR3 consists of 12 residues. J was trimmed by 7 bases and V by 5 bases; bases with no gene match: 3. The chain's CDR3 is CASSTGQGGYTF. Written as DNA, the CDR3 is TGTGCCAGCAGTACAGGACAGGGTGGCTACACCTTC.